This TCR beta chain was obtained from a study of blood T cell repertoires in COVID-19. Study-level background: From the United States, Italy and Spain came samples of acute and convalescent COVID-19.

V lost 3 bases, J lost 7 bases, and 15 bases lay in between. CDR3 length equals 14 residues. CDR1 SGHAT and CDR2 FQNNGV come from the germline V gene. In the original workflow: Amplification of reference gene primers was used by the study to estimate nucleated cell counts. The protocol was immunoSEQ multiplex PCR, while the TCRdb copy is restricted to in-frame clones and leaves out a portion. Clonal size and the V and J genes are those of that table, whereas D and trimming came from the DNA. The table records more than 250,000 clones, around 88% of them present only once. Source material: peripheral blood. The chain couples TRBV11-2 to TRBJ1-2, with a tentative D call TRBD1 (5 bases). The TCR was taken from a woman aged 45 to 65 with acute or convalescent COVID-19. The CDR3 spells CASSFSGTEGGYTF. The DNA for the CDR3 is TGTGCCAGCAGCTTTAGTGGGACTGAAGGTGGCTACACCTTC. The variable domain in full, completed from reference TRBV11-2 and TRBJ1-2, reads EAGVAQSPRYKIIEKRQSVAFWCNPISGHATLYWYQQILGQGPKLLIQFQNNGVVDDSQLPKDRFSAERLKGVDSTLKIQPAKLEDSAVYLCASSFSGTEGGYTFGSGTRLTVV.